These 15 T cell receptor beta chains came from one sample sequenced in a study of cytomegalovirus exposure and HLA in healthy donors. Both 60 Vbeta primers and 13 Jbeta primers went into the PCR. Data came from immunoSEQ multiplex PCR; TCRdb stores just in-frame clones and leaves some out. The table records some 150,000 clones, less than 85% of them present only once. Sequencing input: PBMCs. The receptors come from a male donor in good health and CMV-seronegative.

The J gene is TRBJ1-1, the V gene TRBV4-1; D gene unclear. The CDR3 runs 15 residues. CDR1 is MGHRA and CDR2 is YSYEKL in the germline V gene. V gave up 2 bases and J gave up 1 base, with 11 bases separating them. The CDR3 region has the DNA TGCGCCAGCAGCCAATCAGGTCGGGAGAACACTGAAGCTTTCTTT. Encoded protein: CASSQSGRENTEAFF.

This chain joins TRBV4-3 and TRBJ2-7; D gene unclear. The CDR3 length is 15 residues. Trimming took 4 bases from V and 2 from J, leaving 15 bases between them. Per the germline V gene, CDR1 is LGHNA and CDR2 is YSLEER. As DNA, the CDR3 is TGCGCCAGCAGCCCCAGTTTCCGTTTGGCCTACGAGCAGTACTTC. Encoded protein: CASSPSFRLAYEQYF.

This clone appeared a few times. The DNA for the CDR3 is TGTGCCAGCAGATGGGGCGGGGGCACTGAAGCTTTCTTT. Translated: CASRWGGGTEAFF. This chain connects TRBV6-5 to TRBJ1-1; D is perhaps TRBD1 (5 bases). CDR3 length equals 13 residues. V lost 6 bases, J lost 4 bases, and 12 bases lay in between. CDR1 is MNHEY, CDR2 SVGAGI, per germline.

The chain couples TRBV7-6 to TRBJ2-1, with a tentative D call TRBD1 (5 bases). With 5 bases removed from V and 0 bases from J, the gap between germline ends came to 20 bases. This CDR3 has 18 residues. CDR1 and CDR2 from the germline V gene are SGHVS and FNYEAQ. CDR3 residues: CASSRGVDRADSYNEQFF. In DNA form, the CDR3 reads TGTGCCAGCAGCAGGGGCGTGGATAGGGCAGACTCCTACAATGAGCAGTTCTTC. Full variable domain (outside the CDR3, taken from reference TRBV7-6 and TRBJ2-1): GAGVSQSPRYKVTKRGQDVALRCDPISGHVSLYWYRQALGQGPEFLTYFNYEAQQDKSGLPNDRFSAERPEGSISTLTIQRTEQRDSAMYRCASSRGVDRADSYNEQFFGPGTRLTVL.

The chain recombines TRBV28 with TRBJ1-2, with D unresolved. V lost 6 bases and J 0 bases, leaving 8 bases between the germline ends. This CDR3 is built from 13 residues. CDR1 and CDR2 (germline): MDHEN, SYDVKM. The CDR3 is CASSWGANYGYTF. The DNA of the CDR3 is TGTGCCAGCAGCTGGGGAGCTAACTATGGCTACACCTTC.

V and J are TRBV4-2 and TRBJ2-5, with 9 bases that match TRBD1. The V gene end was trimmed by 7 bases and the J gene end by 1 base; junction bases not matched to a gene: 4. Germline CDR1 is LGHNA and CDR2 is YNFKEQ. The CDR3 loop spans 14 amino acids. The CDR3 spells CASNRGQGQETQYF. The CDR3 region has the DNA TGTGCCAGCAACAGGGGACAGGGCCAAGAGACCCAGTACTTC.

The V gene is TRBV14, the J gene TRBJ1-2, with 7 bases fitting TRBD1. CDR3 length: 13 residues. The V segment lost 4 bases and the J segment 4 bases; nucleotides outside the gene matches: 3. Germline CDR1 reads SGHDN; CDR2 reads FVKESK. The CDR3 reads CASSPGTVYGYTF. In DNA form, the CDR3 reads TGTGCCAGCAGCCCGGGGACAGTCTATGGCTACACCTTC.

The CDR3 nucleotides read TGCGCCAGCAGCCCCAGAGGGGGCCTTCAGCCCCAGCATTTT. The encoded protein is CASSPRGGLQPQHF. The chain uses TRBV5-1 and TRBJ1-5; TRBD1 matches at 7 bases. The length of the CDR3 is 14 residues. CDR1 and CDR2 (germline): SGHRS, YFSETQ. The J segment lost 6 bases and the V segment lost 4 bases, leaving 7 bases of the junction unmatched.

The rearrangement uses TRBV21-1 and TRBJ1-1; the D call TRBD1 from the table was never checked on the DNA. TRBV21-1 is an annotated pseudogene. The CDR3 contains 12 residues. CDR3 DNA: TGTGCCAGCAGATGGACAGAGCTGGGGGCTTTCTTT. Its protein is CASRWTELGAFF.

The chain joins TRBV9 to TRBJ2-7; 9 bases match TRBD2. The CDR3 has 16 amino acids. After removal of 0 bases from V and 2 bases from J, the junction contained 6 bases not matched to a gene. CDR1 SGDLS and CDR2 YYNGEE come from the germline V gene. The CDR3 is CASSVDPAGGTYEQYF. For the CDR3, the DNA is TGTGCCAGCAGCGTAGACCCAGCGGGGGGTACCTACGAGCAGTACTTC.

V usage is TRBV10-3 and J usage is TRBJ1-3; D is perhaps TRBD1 (6 bases). The V and J ends lost 2 bases and 0 bases respectively, with 8 bases between them. Germline V gene data show CDR1 as ENHRY and CDR2 as SYGVKD. This CDR3 comprises 15 residues. In nucleotides, the CDR3 is TGTGCCATCAGTGAGACAGGGCACTCTGGAAACACCATATATTTT. Its translation: CAISETGHSGNTIYF.

This chain connects TRBV7-2 to TRBJ2-7; D ambiguous. The CDR3 has 14 amino acids. Looked up from germline, CDR1 is SGHTA and CDR2 is FQGNSA. Trimming took 4 bases from V and 7 from J, leaving 17 bases between them. CDR3 in DNA: TGTGCCAGCAGCTCCATACGTTTGGTAGCTGAGCAGTACTTC. Protein sequence: CASSSIRLVAEQYF.

The chain employs TRBV5-1 and TRBJ2-1, with 7 bases matching TRBD2. With V trimmed by 4 bases and J by 9 bases, 10 bases remained unmatched. The CDR3 covers 14 residues. Looked up from germline, CDR1 is SGHRS and CDR2 is YFSETQ. The CDR3 here is CASSLLGEGLEQFF. CDR3 in DNA: TGCGCCAGCAGCCTACTGGGGGAGGGTCTTGAGCAGTTCTTC.

In nucleotides, the CDR3 is TGTGCCAGTAGCCGGGACAGCCCCTACGAGCAGTACTTC. Translating gives CASSRDSPYEQYF. The V call is TRBV19, the J call TRBJ2-7; 7 bases fit TRBD1. The CDR3 consists of 13 residues. Per the germline V gene, CDR1 is LNHDA and CDR2 is SQIVND (reference sequence). V shed 6 bases, J shed 2 bases, and the junction held 4 bases outside the gene matches.

This chain joins TRBV6-1 and TRBJ2-7; D might be TRBD2 (6 bases). CDR3 length equals 13 residues. The V end lost 9 bases, the J end lost 3 bases, and 15 bases lay between the germline ends. Germline V gene lookup returns CDR1 MNHNS and CDR2 SASEGT. The CDR3 loop is CARPRDWVYEQYF. CDR3 nucleotide sequence: TGTGCCAGGCCCCGGGACTGGGTCTACGAGCAGTACTTC.